A selection of T cell receptor beta chains follows, all from one sample in a study of sequential checkpoint blockade in melanoma. Generated by immunoSEQ multiplex PCR, the TCRdb table keeps only in-frame clones and is missing some. The table records under 20,000 clones, about 26% of them present only once. The sample was tumor tissue (inferred from file names), taken from a patient given nivolumab and ipilimumab in sequence. The receptors here all came from a human donor with melanoma. CDR3s include the opening cysteine and the closing phenylalanine or tryptophan. Fields, in order: V gene, J gene, CDR3 protein.

TRBV28	TRBJ1-4	CASRGTGVGEKLFF
TRBV9	TRBJ2-7	CASSVTLAYEQYF
TRBV28	TRBJ1-5	CASSYPGQGYQPQHF
TRBV29-1	TRBJ1-4	CSVTGLNEKLFF
TRBV12-5	TRBJ2-5	CASNRAGGHKTQYF
TRBV19	TRBJ2-1	CASSIGAGGDEQFF
TRBV19	TRBJ2-1	CASSILASGIDEQFF
TRBV19	TRBJ1-2	CASSTLEQGLYGYTF
TRBV18	TRBJ2-1	CASSLRQGYNEQFF
TRBV14	TRBJ2-3	CASSQVGGLADADTQYF
TRBV7-4	TRBJ2-7	CASSLGGQGAYEQYF
TRBV5-1	TRBJ1-1	CASSSTTGNTEAFF
TRBV18	TRBJ1-2	CASSSGPQTDSNYGYTF
TRBV28	TRBJ1-5	CASSPSLGEGQPQHF
TRBV19	TRBJ2-1	CASSVDRDGEQFF
TRBV19	TRBJ2-7	CASSTDRFVAEQYF
TRBV6-8	TRBJ1-2	CASSYLRGEYGYTF
TRBV14	TRBJ1-2	CASSGGDRGLRGYTF
TRBV9	TRBJ2-1	CASSAYSGAGQNEQFF
TRBV10-2	TRBJ2-1	CASRGQGLNNEQFF
TRBV19	TRBJ2-3	CASSIAGATDTQYF
TRBV19	TRBJ1-5	CASSVRQGLQPQHF
TRBV19	TRBJ2-7	CASSAGTGFYEQYF
TRBV6-8	TRBJ2-7	CASRQGAYNEQYF
TRBV18	TRBJ2-5	CASSPLYQETQYF
TRBV16	TRBJ2-5	CASSQTGRTDQETQYF